A selection of T cell receptor beta chains follows, all from one sample in a study of cytomegalovirus exposure and HLA in healthy donors. TCRdb keeps only in-frame clones here, not all; method: immunoSEQ multiplex PCR. This sample's table has around 76,000 clones. Sequenced: PBMCs. All receptors come from a woman aged 60-70 years in good health and CMV-seronegative. CDR3s include the opening cysteine and the closing phenylalanine or tryptophan. The D gene is left open where the match is weak.

j_call v_call d_call cdr3_aa cdr3_nt
TRBJ1-1 TRBV28 TRBD1 CASSLPGTGGFAEAFF TGTGCCAGCAGTTTGCCCGGGACAGGGGGCTTCGCTGAAGCTTTCTTT
TRBJ1-1 TRBV28 - CASSLRTEAFF TGTGCCAGCAGTTTGAGAACTGAAGCTTTCTTT
TRBJ2-3 TRBV11-2 TRBD2 CASILGGSADTQYF TGTGCCAGCATCTTGGGCGGGAGCGCAGATACGCAGTATTTT
TRBJ1-4 TRBV5-1 - CASSPGAGNEKLFF TGCGCCAGCAGCCCAGGGGCTGGTAATGAAAAACTGTTTTTT
TRBJ2-7 TRBV11-2 TRBD2 CASSPPGGSGQYF TGTGCCAGCAGCCCACCGGGCGGGAGTGGACAGTACTTC
TRBJ1-4 TRBV4-3 TRBD1 CASSQAPDRGNEKLFF TGCGCCAGCAGCCAAGCCCCGGACAGGGGAAATGAAAAACTGTTTTTT
TRBJ2-7 TRBV19 TRBD2 CASSPGGGLAGAYEQYF TGTGCCAGTAGCCCTGGAGGGGGACTAGCGGGGGCCTACGAGCAGTACTTC
TRBJ2-1 TRBV7-8 TRBD2 CASSLAGLGNEQFF TGTGCCAGCAGCTTAGCGGGACTAGGAAATGAGCAGTTCTTC
TRBJ2-5 TRBV4-3 TRBD2 CASSQTHLAGGVETQYF TGCGCCAGCAGCCAGACCCACCTAGCGGGAGGAGTAGAGACCCAGTACTTC
TRBJ2-3 TRBV4-1 - CASSQEWMAGRTDTQYF TGCGCCAGCAGCCAAGAGTGGATGGCGGGACGGACAGATACGCAGTATTTT
TRBJ2-1 TRBV28 TRBD2 CASSLGLAGNEQFF TGTGCCAGCAGTTTAGGACTAGCGGGGAATGAGCAGTTCTTC
TRBJ2-1 TRBV18 TRBD2 CASSPTTSGRVHEQFF TGTGCCAGCTCACCAACAACTAGCGGGAGGGTCCATGAGCAGTTCTTC